The 26 T cell receptor beta chains listed next were all sequenced from one sample in a study of T cell responses to AZD1222 COVID-19 vaccine. TCRdb's table, derived via immunoSEQ multiplex PCR, lists solely in-frame clones and lacks some. The sample holds 110,000 to 150,000 clones, approximately 83% seen once. This specimen was peripheral blood, taken on day 0 of AZD1222 vaccination. These receptor sequences come from an adult in good health.

The rearrangement uses TRBV11-2 and TRBJ1-1; the D is unclear. Per the germline V gene, CDR1 is SGHAT and CDR2 is FQNNGV. The germline V and J ends were trimmed by 5 bases and 3 bases, with 4 bases remaining between them. The CDR3 has 11 amino acids. CDR3 in DNA: TGTGCCAGCAGCCGGTACACTGAAGCTTTCTTT. It yields the protein CASSRYTEAFF. The full variable domain, with the rest looked up from reference TRBV11-2 and TRBJ1-1, is EAGVAQSPRYKIIEKRQSVAFWCNPISGHATLYWYQQILGQGPKLLIQFQNNGVVDDSQLPKDRFSAERLKGVDSTLKIQPAKLEDSAVYLCASSRYTEAFFGQGTRLTVV.

The J gene is TRBJ1-2, the V gene TRBV11-2; D is undetermined. Germline V gene data show CDR1 as SGHAT and CDR2 as FQNNGV. CDR3 length: 12 residues. V lost 2 bases, J lost 4 bases, and 5 bases lay in between. The CDR3 sequence is CASSLQSYGYTF. CDR3 bases: TGTGCCAGCAGCTTACAGTCCTATGGCTACACCTTC.

The chain employs TRBV6-5 and TRBJ1-1, with D possibly being TRBD1 (5 bases). The ends were cut back, 2 bases at V and 3 bases at J, with 10 bases in the middle. Germline V gives CDR1 MNHEY, CDR2 SVGAGI. The CDR3 totals 14 residues. CDR3 in amino acids: CASSYPWGDTEAFF. CDR3 bases: TGTGCCAGCAGTTACCCTTGGGGGGACACTGAAGCTTTCTTT.

This chain uses TRBV6-1 with TRBJ1-3; the D is unclear. Germline V lookup: CDR1 MNHNS, CDR2 SASEGT. V was shortened by 3 bases and J by 9 bases, with 15 bases between the two germline ends. The length of the CDR3 is 14 residues. As DNA, the CDR3 is TGTGCCAGCAGTGAGTCTGGTGTGTTTATCACCATATATTTT. As protein: CASSESGVFITIYF.

V is TRBV7-8 and J is TRBJ1-1; possible D gene TRBD1, 6 bases. CDR1 is SGHVS, CDR2 FQNEAQ, per germline. Trimming cost V 8 bases and J 7 bases, with 29 bases left between them. This CDR3 has 17 amino acids. CDR3 DNA sequence: TGTGCCAGCGGATTCCCTGACGGGGGGCCTCCAAAAGGTGAAGCTTTCTTT. Its protein is CASGFPDGGPPKGEAFF.

The genes are TRBV5-8 and TRBJ2-5; a weak D match, TRBD1 (5 bases). Between the trimmed V and J ends, which lost 0 bases and 1 base, there was a span of 13 bases. Germline loops: CDR1 SGHTS, CDR2 YDEGEE. This CDR3 has 16 residues. The chain's CDR3 is CASSLEPFRAQETQYF. In DNA form, the CDR3 reads TGTGCCAGCAGCTTGGAACCCTTCAGGGCCCAAGAGACCCAGTACTTC.

This chain connects TRBV4-2 to TRBJ1-5, with no clear D. Germline V gene sequence: CDR1 LGHNA, CDR2 YNFKEQ. This CDR3 spans 13 amino acids. V lost 3 bases to trimming and J lost 11 bases, with 14 bases between them. The CDR3 is CASSQGVISAQHF. As DNA, the CDR3 is TGTGCCAGCAGCCAGGGAGTAATTTCGGCCCAGCATTTT.

The genes are TRBV21-1 and TRBJ2-5; no DNA check was done on the table's D call, TRBD1. TRBV21-1 is a known pseudogene. The CDR3 contains 14 residues. The CDR3 DNA is TGTGCCAGCCTCCGGACAGACTACCAAGAGACCCAGTACTTC. Amino acids: CASLRTDYQETQYF.

The genes are TRBV27 and TRBJ2-2; TRBD2 aligns across 11 bases. There are 16 residues in the CDR3. Trimming at V came to 5 bases and at J to 4 bases, leaving 6 bases not matched to a gene. The V gene's germline CDR1 is MNHEY and CDR2 SMNVEV (reference sequence). The CDR3 here is CASSPTGTSGTGELFF. The CDR3 nucleotides are TGTGCCAGCAGTCCGACCGGGACTAGCGGCACCGGGGAGCTGTTTTTT.

The chain employs TRBV2 and TRBJ2-7, with TRBD2 identical over 9 bases. This CDR3 region has 12 residues. Germline values: CDR1 SNHLY, CDR2 FYNNEI. V lost 6 bases, J lost 4 bases, and 1 base stayed unmatched. CDR3 nucleotide sequence: TGTGCCAGCAGGGCGGGAGGGTACGAGCAGTACTTC. Amino acid sequence: CASRAGGYEQYF.

The V and J genes are TRBV7-2 and TRBJ2-1, with 11 bases lining up with TRBD2. Germline values: CDR1 SGHTA, CDR2 FQGNSA. J was trimmed by 9 bases and V by 4 bases; bases with no gene match: 14. The length of the CDR3 is 17 residues. The CDR3 region is CASSSGFGLAGGGEQFF. The CDR3 DNA follows: TGTGCCAGCAGCTCGGGGTTCGGGCTAGCGGGGGGAGGTGAGCAGTTCTTC.

The rearrangement joins TRBV9 to TRBJ1-1; D gene ambiguous. The germline gives CDR1 SGDLS, CDR2 YYNGEE. V was shortened by 3 bases and J by 1 base, with 16 bases between the two germline ends. The CDR3 has 16 residues. In DNA, the CDR3 is TGTGCCAGCAGCGCTCCCCGCGGCAGAGAGAACACTGAAGCTTTCTTT. Amino acids: CASSAPRGRENTEAFF.

The rearrangement joins TRBV14 to TRBJ1-2; TRBD1 might be the D (5 bases). Germline lookup yields CDR1 SGHDN and CDR2 FVKESK. The CDR3 sequence is 13 residues long. Trimming shortened V by 5 bases and J by 6 bases, and 13 bases separated the two germline ends. The CDR3 DNA is TGTGCCAGCAGCGCCAGGGTGATAGATGGCTACACCTTC. Translated, it gives CASSARVIDGYTF.

This clone was seen once. V usage is TRBV7-2 and J usage is TRBJ2-3; possibly TRBD2 for D (5 bases). From germline, CDR1 is SGHTA and CDR2 FQGNSA. CDR3 length: 16 residues. The CDR3 is CAIVRTRTGSTDTQYF. In nucleotides, the CDR3 is TGTGCTATAGTCCGTACTCGGACTGGCAGCACAGATACGCAGTATTTT.

The rearrangement links TRBV7-2 to TRBJ1-1; unclear D gene. V lost 1 base and J lost 11, with 17 bases in between. Looked up from germline, CDR1 is SGHTA and CDR2 is FQGNSA. This CDR3 comprises 14 residues. In DNA, the CDR3 is TGTGCCAGCAGCTTAGAACTCGGGTTACGGAGGGCTTTCTTT. This sequence encodes CASSLELGLRRAFF.

V is TRBV29-1 and J is TRBJ2-5; D gene unclear. The V gene's germline CDR1 is SQVTM and CDR2 ANQGSEA. The V gene lost 3 bases and the J gene lost 6 bases, with 11 bases spanning the gap. CDR3 length: 12 residues. The CDR3 region has the DNA TGCAGCGTTGATCGGCAGGTCAAGACCCAGTACTTC. This encodes CSVDRQVKTQYF.

CDR3 amino acids: CASSPTGTSFREQFF. For the CDR3, the DNA is TGTGCCAGCAGCCCGACCGGGACTAGTTTCCGTGAGCAGTTCTTC. J is TRBJ2-1 and V is TRBV11-3, with 8 bases aligning to TRBD2. Looked up from germline, CDR1 is SGHNT and CDR2 is YENEEA. The CDR3 contains 15 residues. V lost 5 bases and J lost 9; bases outside the gene matches: 12.

The chain employs TRBV7-9 and TRBJ2-7, with 8 bases matching TRBD2. Per germline, CDR1 SEHNR and CDR2 FQNEAQ (reference sequence). The trim removed 4 bases at V and 2 bases at J, leaving 7 bases unmatched. CDR3 size: 15 residues. This CDR3 reads CASSSPPAGAYEQYF. CDR3 coding DNA: TGTGCCAGCAGCTCCCCCCCAGCGGGGGCCTACGAGCAGTACTTC.

The chain couples TRBV19 to TRBJ1-2, with D perhaps matching TRBD1 (5 bases). The germline V gene has CDR1 LNHDA and CDR2 SQIVND (reference sequence). CDR3 size: 15 residues. V was shortened by 2 bases and J by 6 bases, with 16 bases between the two germline ends. The CDR3 loop is CASSIPGRRGDGYTF. The CDR3 nucleotides read TGTGCCAGTAGTATACCGGGACGAAGGGGTGATGGCTACACCTTC. The full variable domain, its missing parts supplied by reference TRBV19 and TRBJ1-2, is DGGITQSPKYLFRKEGQNVTLSCEQNLNHDAMYWYRQDPGQGLRLIYYSQIVNDFQKGDIAEGYSVSREKKESFPLTVTSAQKNPTAFYLCASSIPGRRGDGYTFGSGTRLTVV.

V and J are TRBV7-2 and TRBJ2-7; 9 nucleotides agree with TRBD2. Unmatched junction bases numbered 14, after V lost 4 bases and J lost 4 bases. The CDR3 contains 17 residues. CDR1 is SGHTA, CDR2 FQGNSA, per germline. In nucleotides, the CDR3 is TGTGCCAGCAGCTCAACCGCACGGCGGGGGGGCGGGTACGAGCAGTACTTC. Translating it yields CASSSTARRGGGYEQYF. Together with reference TRBV7-2 and TRBJ2-7, the CDR3 gives the full variable domain: GAGVSQSPSNKVTEKGKDVELRCDPISGHTALYWYRQSLGQGLEFLIYFQGNSAPDKSGLPSDRFSAERTGGSVSTLTIQRTQQEDSAVYLCASSSTARRGGGYEQYFGPGTRLTVT.

This clone has only one observation. This sequence joins TRBV28 and TRBJ2-7; D ambiguous. Germline V gives CDR1 MDHEN, CDR2 SYDVKM. The germline V and J ends were trimmed by 5 bases and 0 bases, with 23 bases remaining between them. This CDR3 contains 18 residues. The CDR3 region has the DNA TGTGCCAGCAGTCCCTCCCCCGGGTTGGGAACGATCTCCTACGAGCAGTACTTC. Protein: CASSPSPGLGTISYEQYF.

Only a few counts were recorded for this clone. J is TRBJ2-1 and V is TRBV5-4; D might be TRBD1 or TRBD2, each matching 5 bases. This CDR3 has 15 amino acids. V lost 1 base and J lost 6, with 14 bases in between. Germline CDR1 SGHNT, CDR2 YYREEE (reference sequence). CDR3 DNA sequence: TGTGCCAGCAGCTTGCGAGGGGTTGGCGTCAATGAGCAGTTCTTC. Its protein product is CASSLRGVGVNEQFF. The full variable domain, completed using reference TRBV5-4 and TRBJ2-1, is ETGVTQSPTHLIKTRGQQVTLRCSSQSGHNTVSWYQQALGQGPQFIFQYYREEENGRGNFPPRFSGLQFPNYSSELNVNALELDDSALYLCASSLRGVGVNEQFFGPGTRLTVL.

V usage is TRBV5-5 and J usage is TRBJ1-1, with D perhaps TRBD1 (5 bases). Trimming stripped 2 bases from V and 1 base from J, with 9 bases between. CDR3 length: 14 amino acids. Germline CDR1 SGHKS, CDR2 YYEKEE (reference sequence). CDR3 sequence reads: CASSFSGANTEAFF. The DNA for the CDR3 is TGTGCCAGCAGCTTCTCTGGGGCGAACACTGAAGCTTTCTTT.

This clone was observed once. The CDR3 sequence: CAISEGQGAYEQYF. The DNA for the CDR3 is TGTGCCATCAGTGAGGGACAGGGTGCCTACGAGCAGTACTTC. The chain links TRBV10-3 to TRBJ2-7; TRBD1 matches at 8 bases. CDR1 is ENHRY and CDR2 is SYGVKD in the germline V gene. The CDR3 is made up of 14 amino acids. J gave up 2 bases and V 2 bases, and 2 bases lay outside the gene matches.

The chain joins TRBV5-6 to TRBJ1-5, with D possibly matching TRBD1 (6 bases). The CDR3 extends over 17 amino acids. V was trimmed by 2 bases and J by 0 bases, leaving 15 bases between them. Germline CDR1 reads SGHDT; CDR2 reads YYEEEE. The CDR3 is CASSFWDIRYSNQPQHF. CDR3 coding DNA: TGTGCCAGCAGCTTTTGGGACATCAGGTATAGCAATCAGCCCCAGCATTTT.

The chain couples TRBV29-1 to TRBJ2-2; 7 bases line up with TRBD1. V shed 0 bases and J 5 bases; nucleotides not matched to a gene: 6. This CDR3 has 15 amino acids. CDR1 is SQVTM, CDR2 ANQGSEA, per germline. The CDR3 reads CSVEEIGTETGELFF. Here the CDR3 DNA reads TGCAGCGTTGAAGAGATCGGGACAGAGACCGGGGAGCTGTTTTTT.